Shown below are 4 T cell receptor beta chains from a single sample sequenced in a study of blood T cells in healthy people across ages. Next came a second PCR, run for about 6 to 12 cycles, which used a sample-barcoded 5' primer along with a J-beta primer mix. TCRdb processed the 5' RACE reads anew with MiXCR; each CDR3 protein has one entry. In the table there are 600,000 or so distinct CDR3 sequences, around half of which are singletons. Material for sequencing was blood. Receptors originate from an elderly man in good health.

This clonotype was observed once. The genes are TRBV7-2 and TRBJ2-7; 8 bases map to TRBD2. This CDR3 has 15 residues. Per the germline V gene, CDR1 is SGHTA and CDR2 is FQGNSA. Germline trimming cut 2 bases from V and 3 bases from J; bases unmatched to any gene: 6. The CDR3 DNA reads TGTGCCAGCAGCTTATTCGGGGGGGAGGTCTACGAGCAGTACTTC. Its translation: CASSLFGGEVYEQYF.

This clonotype was recorded at least ten times. The chain carries TRBV29-1 and TRBJ2-3; TRBD1 aligns across 12 bases. From germline, CDR1 is SQVTM and CDR2 ANQGSEA. The V and J ends lost 3 bases and 2 bases, in that order; junction bases with no gene match: 3. This CDR3 region has 15 residues. CDR3 amino acids: CSVDLGQGATDTQYF. In DNA form, the CDR3 reads TGCAGCGTTGATCTGGGACAGGGGGCCACAGATACGCAGTATTTT.

There are many counts of this clonotype. The rearrangement links TRBV6-2 or TRBV6-3 to TRBJ2-5; D not resolved. Between the trimmed V and J ends, which lost 4 bases and 4 bases, there was a span of 4 bases. The CDR3 runs to 11 residues. The germline gives CDR1 MNHEY, CDR2 SVGEGT. The DNA of the CDR3 is TGTGCCAGCAGTTGGGGAGAGACCCAGTACTTC. Its protein product is CASSWGETQYF.

The chain links TRBV6-2 or TRBV6-3 to TRBJ2-1, with 8 bases identical to TRBD2. V shed 6 bases and J 1 base; nucleotides not matched to a gene: 8. In germline, CDR1 is MNHEY, CDR2 SVGEGT. This CDR3 has 16 amino acids. The CDR3 spells CASSRERGTSYNEQFF. CDR3 coding DNA: TGTGCCAGCAGCCGGGAGCGGGGGACGTCCTACAATGAGCAGTTCTTC.